A selection of T cell receptor beta chains follows, all from one sample in a study of T cell responses to AZD1222 COVID-19 vaccine. Sequencing used immunoSEQ multiplex PCR; TCRdb keeps in-frame clones, though not all of them. The table lists about 85,000 clones, approximately 87% of them singletons. The material was peripheral blood, obtained on day 0 of AZD1222 vaccination. All receptors derive from an adult in good health. The CDR3 runs from the conserved cysteine through the conserved F or W.

J gene | V gene | CDR3 protein
TRBJ2-2 | TRBV28 | CASRTSGNGELFF
TRBJ1-1 | TRBV30 | CAWSVGQAFF
TRBJ2-2 | TRBV28 | CASRTQGGSGELFF
TRBJ2-7 | TRBV7-2 | CASRDKRGGKREQYF
TRBJ2-3 | TRBV6-2/TRBV6-3 | CASSYYGTNIGGDTQYF
TRBJ2-1 | TRBV25-1 | CASSLGDLNEQFF
TRBJ1-2 | TRBV19 | CASKQGAGYTF
TRBJ1-2 | TRBV6-5 | CASSLDRNYGYTF
TRBJ2-4 | TRBV11-2 | CASSQGGYPENIQYF
TRBJ1-2 | TRBV19 | CASSIAPPGAYGYTF
TRBJ1-3 | TRBV10-3 | CAMTQENTIYF
TRBJ1-4 | TRBV4-1 | CASSQDRIGATSDTNEKLFF
TRBJ1-2 | TRBV20-1 | CSRLEGGYTF
TRBJ2-7 | TRBV13 | CASRLLLQGNEQYF
TRBJ1-1 | TRBV9 | CASSVIEGVSEAFF
TRBJ1-4 | TRBV4-2 | CASSRTALNEKLFF
TRBJ1-3 | TRBV14 | CASSQRTGAGNTIYF
TRBJ1-1 | TRBV2 | CASIMGTGRRSEAFF
TRBJ1-1 | TRBV7-2 | CASSSDRGNTEAFF
TRBJ2-7 | TRBV19 | CASSSDRNEQYF
TRBJ2-6 | TRBV7-2 | CASSFPTGVGANVLTF
TRBJ2-1 | TRBV28 | CASRGQGDNEQFF
TRBJ1-3 | TRBV7-9 | CASSLSGNSGNTIYF
TRBJ1-1 | TRBV5-4 | CASSLTPGQNTEAFF
TRBJ1-1 | TRBV5-1 | CASSPTGMDTEAFF
TRBJ2-7 | TRBV21-1 | CASKPEAMYF
TRBJ2-3 | TRBV4-3 | CASSRGRGDTQYF
TRBJ2-1 | TRBV7-8 | CASSPDVGNEQFF